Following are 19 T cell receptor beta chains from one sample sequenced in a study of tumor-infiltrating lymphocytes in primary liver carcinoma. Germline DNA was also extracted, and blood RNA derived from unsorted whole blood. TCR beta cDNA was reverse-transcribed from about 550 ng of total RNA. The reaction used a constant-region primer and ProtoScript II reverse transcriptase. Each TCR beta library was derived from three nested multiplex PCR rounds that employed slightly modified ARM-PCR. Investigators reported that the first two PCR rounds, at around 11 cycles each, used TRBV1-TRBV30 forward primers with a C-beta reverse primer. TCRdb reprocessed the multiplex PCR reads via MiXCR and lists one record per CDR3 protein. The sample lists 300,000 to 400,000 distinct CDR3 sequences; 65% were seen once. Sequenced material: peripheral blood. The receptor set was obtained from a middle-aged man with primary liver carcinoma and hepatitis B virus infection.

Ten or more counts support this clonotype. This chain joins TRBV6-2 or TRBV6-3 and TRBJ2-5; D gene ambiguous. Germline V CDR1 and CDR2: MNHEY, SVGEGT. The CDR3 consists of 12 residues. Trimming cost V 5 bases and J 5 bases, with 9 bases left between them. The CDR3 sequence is CASSESGETQYF. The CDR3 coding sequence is TGTGCCAGCAGTGAAAGTGGGGAGACCCAGTACTTC.

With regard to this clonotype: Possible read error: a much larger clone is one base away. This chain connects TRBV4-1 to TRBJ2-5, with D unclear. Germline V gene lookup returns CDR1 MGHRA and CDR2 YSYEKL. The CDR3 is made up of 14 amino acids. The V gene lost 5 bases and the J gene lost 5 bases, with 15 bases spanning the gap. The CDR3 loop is CASSNAISSETQYF. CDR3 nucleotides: TGCGCCAGCAGCAACGCCATCTCGTCGGAGACCCAGTACTTC.

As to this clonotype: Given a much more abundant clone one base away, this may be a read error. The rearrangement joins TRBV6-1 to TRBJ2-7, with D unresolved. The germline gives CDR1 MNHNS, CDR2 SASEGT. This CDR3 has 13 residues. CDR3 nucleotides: TGTGCCAACAGTGAAGGAAGGGTATTCGAGCAGTACTTC. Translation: CANSEGRVFEQYF.

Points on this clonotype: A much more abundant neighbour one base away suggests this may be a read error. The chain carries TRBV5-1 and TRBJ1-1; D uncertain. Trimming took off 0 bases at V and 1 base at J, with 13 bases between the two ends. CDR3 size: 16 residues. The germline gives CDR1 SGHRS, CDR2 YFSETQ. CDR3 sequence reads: CASSLGASPPNTEAFF. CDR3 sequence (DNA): TGCGCCAGCAGCTTGGGGGCCTCGCCACCGAACACTGAAGCTTTCTTT.

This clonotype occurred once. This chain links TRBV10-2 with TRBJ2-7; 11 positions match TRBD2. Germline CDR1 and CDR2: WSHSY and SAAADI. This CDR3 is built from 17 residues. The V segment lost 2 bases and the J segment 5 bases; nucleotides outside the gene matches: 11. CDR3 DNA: TGCGCCAGCAGTGAGGATCCCACGGGACTAGCGGCCCACGAGCAGTACTTC. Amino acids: CASSEDPTGLAAHEQYF.

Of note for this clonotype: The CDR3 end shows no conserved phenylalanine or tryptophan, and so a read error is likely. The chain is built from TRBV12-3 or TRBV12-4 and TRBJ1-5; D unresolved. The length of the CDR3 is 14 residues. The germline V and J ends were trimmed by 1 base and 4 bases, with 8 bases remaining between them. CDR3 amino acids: CASSLGPVNQPQHS. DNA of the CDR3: TGTGCCAGCAGTTTAGGGCCAGTTAATCAGCCCCAGCATTCT.

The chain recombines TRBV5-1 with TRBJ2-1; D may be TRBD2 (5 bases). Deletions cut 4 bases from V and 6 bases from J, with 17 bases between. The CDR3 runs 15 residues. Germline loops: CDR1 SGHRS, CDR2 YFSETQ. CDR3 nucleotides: TGCGCCAGCAGCCTGGATGGAGGTGAATTCAATGAGCAGTTCTTC. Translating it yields CASSLDGGEFNEQFF.

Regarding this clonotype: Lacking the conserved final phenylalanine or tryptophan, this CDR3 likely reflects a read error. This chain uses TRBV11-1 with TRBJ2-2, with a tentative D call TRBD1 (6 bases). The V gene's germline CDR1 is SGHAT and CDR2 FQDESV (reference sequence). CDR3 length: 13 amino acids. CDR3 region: CANSLRGDGELFY. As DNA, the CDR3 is TGTGCCAACAGCCTCAGGGGAGACGGGGAGCTGTTTTAT.

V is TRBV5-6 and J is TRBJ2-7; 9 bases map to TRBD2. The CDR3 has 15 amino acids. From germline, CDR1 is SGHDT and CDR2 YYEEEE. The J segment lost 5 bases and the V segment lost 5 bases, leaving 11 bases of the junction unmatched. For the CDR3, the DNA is TGTGCCAGCAGTTTCATGGCTAGCGGGATGCACGAGCAGTACTTC. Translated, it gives CASSFMASGMHEQYF.

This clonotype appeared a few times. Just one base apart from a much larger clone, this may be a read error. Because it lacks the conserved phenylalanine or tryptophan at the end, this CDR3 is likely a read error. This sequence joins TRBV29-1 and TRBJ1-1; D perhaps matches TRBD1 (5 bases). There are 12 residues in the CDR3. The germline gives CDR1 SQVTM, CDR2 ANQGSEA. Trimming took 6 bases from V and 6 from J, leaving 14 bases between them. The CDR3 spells CSVGTPAAEAFS. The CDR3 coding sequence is TGCAGCGTGGGGACTCCCGCCGCTGAAGCTTTCTCT.

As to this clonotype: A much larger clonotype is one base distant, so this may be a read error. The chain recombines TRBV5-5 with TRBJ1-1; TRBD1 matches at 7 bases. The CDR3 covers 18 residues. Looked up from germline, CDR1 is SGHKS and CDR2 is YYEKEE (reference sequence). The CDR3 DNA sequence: TGTGCCAGCAGCTCAACCCAAGGGTCCGGTGACAGGGTGACTGAAACTTTCTTT. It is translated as CASSSTQGSGDRVTETFF.

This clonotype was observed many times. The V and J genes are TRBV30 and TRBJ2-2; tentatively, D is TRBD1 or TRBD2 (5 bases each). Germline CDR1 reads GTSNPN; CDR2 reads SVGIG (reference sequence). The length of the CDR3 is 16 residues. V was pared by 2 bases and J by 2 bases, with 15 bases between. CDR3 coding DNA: TGTGCCTGGAGTAAATCCGGGACGGTAAACACCGGGGAGCTGTTTTTT. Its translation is CAWSKSGTVNTGELFF.

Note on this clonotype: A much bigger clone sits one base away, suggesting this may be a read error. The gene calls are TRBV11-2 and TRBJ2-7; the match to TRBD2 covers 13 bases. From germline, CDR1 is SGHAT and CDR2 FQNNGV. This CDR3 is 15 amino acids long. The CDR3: CTSSLRLAGGYEQYF. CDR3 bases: TGTACCAGCAGCTTGCGACTAGCGGGAGGCTACGAGCAGTACTTC.

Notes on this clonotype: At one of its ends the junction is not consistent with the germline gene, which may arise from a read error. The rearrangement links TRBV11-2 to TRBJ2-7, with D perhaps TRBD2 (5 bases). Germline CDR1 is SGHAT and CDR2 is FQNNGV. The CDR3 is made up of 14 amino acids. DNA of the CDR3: TGTGCCAGCAGGCTAGATCTTGGTGGATGGGAGCACTACTTC. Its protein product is CASRLDLGGWEHYF.

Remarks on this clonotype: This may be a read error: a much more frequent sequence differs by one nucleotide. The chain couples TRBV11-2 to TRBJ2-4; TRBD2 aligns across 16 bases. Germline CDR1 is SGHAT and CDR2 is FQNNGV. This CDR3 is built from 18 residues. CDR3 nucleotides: TGTGCCTGCAGCACGGGACTAGCGGGAGGGCCCGGCGCAATCATTCAGTACTTC. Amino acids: CACSTGLAGGPGAIIQYF.

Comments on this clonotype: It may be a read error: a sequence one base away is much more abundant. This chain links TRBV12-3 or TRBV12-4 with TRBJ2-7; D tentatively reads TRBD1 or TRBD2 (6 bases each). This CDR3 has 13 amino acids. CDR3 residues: CAGSQGTLGEQYF. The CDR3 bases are TGTGCCGGCAGTCAGGGGACTCTGGGTGAGCAGTACTTC.

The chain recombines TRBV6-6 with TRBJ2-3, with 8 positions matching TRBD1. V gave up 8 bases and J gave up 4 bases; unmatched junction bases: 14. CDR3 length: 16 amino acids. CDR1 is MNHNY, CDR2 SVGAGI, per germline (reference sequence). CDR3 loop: CASGSVPGGGSDTQYF. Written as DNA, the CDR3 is TGTGCCAGCGGCTCAGTCCCAGGGGGCGGATCAGATACGCAGTATTTT.

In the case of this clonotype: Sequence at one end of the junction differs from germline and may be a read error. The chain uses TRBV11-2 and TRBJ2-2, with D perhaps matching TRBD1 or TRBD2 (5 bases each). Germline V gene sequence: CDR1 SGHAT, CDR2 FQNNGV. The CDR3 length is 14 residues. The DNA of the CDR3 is TGTGCCAGCAGCTTTGGTACGGACACCGGGGAGCTGTTCTTT. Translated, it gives CASSFGTDTGELFF.

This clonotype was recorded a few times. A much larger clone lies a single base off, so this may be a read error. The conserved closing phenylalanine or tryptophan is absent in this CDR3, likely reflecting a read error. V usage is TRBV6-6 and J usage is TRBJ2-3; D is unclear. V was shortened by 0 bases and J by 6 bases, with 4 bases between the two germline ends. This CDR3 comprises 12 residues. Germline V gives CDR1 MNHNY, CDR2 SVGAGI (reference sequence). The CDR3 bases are TGTGCCAGCAGTTACTCAATGGATACGCAGTATTTA. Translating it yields CASSYSMDTQYL.